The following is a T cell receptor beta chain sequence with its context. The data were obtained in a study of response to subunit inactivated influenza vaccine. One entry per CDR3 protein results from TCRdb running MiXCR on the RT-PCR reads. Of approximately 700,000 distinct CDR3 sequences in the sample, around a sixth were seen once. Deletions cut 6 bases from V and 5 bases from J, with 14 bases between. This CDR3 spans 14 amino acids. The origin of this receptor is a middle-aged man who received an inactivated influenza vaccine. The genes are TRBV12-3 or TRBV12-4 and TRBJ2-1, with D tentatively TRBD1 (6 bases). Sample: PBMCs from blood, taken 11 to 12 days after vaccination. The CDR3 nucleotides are TGTGCCAGCAGCCCCGGGACAAAGCACAATGAGCAGTTCTTC. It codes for CASSPGTKHNEQFF.